This TCR beta chain derives from a study of neurological immune-mediated disorders. Whole-study results and caveats: The multiple sclerosis repertoire cluster had no association with any clinical or MRI feature.

The team produced cDNA through 5'RACE using 10-nucleotide random UMIs. Every sequencing run generated over 180 million TCR-beta sequences from 15-18 subjects. MiXCR, run by TCRdb on the 5' RACE reads, gives a single entry per CDR3 protein. This table holds over 60,000 distinct CDR3 sequences, about 5.2% found once. This clonotype showed up just a few times. Its matching antigen is unknown. The CDR3 sequence is 14 residues long. V was trimmed by 5 bases and J by 5 bases, leaving 15 bases between them. This TCR was recovered from a woman in her 30s with multiple sclerosis. The chain has TRBV12-3 or TRBV12-4 and TRBJ1-2; D not resolved. Sequencing used PBMCs. The CDR3 nucleotides are TGTGCCAGCAGTCCCACGGGCGGACTTTATGGCTACACCTTC. Translation: CASSPTGGLYGYTF.